One sample yielded the 31 T cell receptor beta chains listed below, sequenced in a study of spatial heterogeneity in lung cancer. TCRdb redid the calling of the 5' RACE reads with MiXCR, one entry per CDR3 protein. The table records 45,000 to 55,000 distinct CDR3 sequences, approximately 5% of them present only once. The sample's time point: sample taken at primary tumor resection. The source was PBMCs, collected at surgery. Source of these receptors: a male donor with early-stage non-small cell lung cancer.

This clonotype was picked up many times. This chain connects TRBV2 to TRBJ2-2, with D tentatively TRBD2 (6 bases). This CDR3 has 13 residues. The V end was cut by 5 bases, the J end by 6 bases, with 10 bases between. In germline, CDR1 is SNHLY, CDR2 FYNNEI. CDR3 sequence: CASSILASGELFF. The CDR3 DNA reads TGTGCCAGCAGTATACTAGCTTCCGGGGAGCTGTTTTTT.

At least ten counts were recorded for this clonotype. The chain employs TRBV5-1 and TRBJ1-3; D is unclear. The V end lost 0 bases, the J end lost 0 bases, and 10 bases lay between the germline ends. The V gene's germline CDR1 is SGHRS and CDR2 YFSETQ. The CDR3 totals 16 residues. CDR3 sequence reads: CASSLAMGNSGNTIYF. In DNA, the CDR3 is TGCGCCAGCAGCTTGGCCATGGGAAACTCTGGAAACACCATATATTTT. The full variable domain, its missing parts supplied by reference TRBV5-1 and TRBJ1-3, is KAGVTQTPRYLIKTRGQQVTLSCSPISGHRSVSWYQQTPGQGLQFLFEYFSETQRNKGNFPGRFSGRQFSNSRSEMNVSTLELGDSALYLCASSLAMGNSGNTIYFGEGSWLTVV.

In its sample, this clonotype was seen many times. The rearrangement uses TRBV25-1 and TRBJ2-1; 11 positions match TRBD1. CDR1 is MGHDK and CDR2 is SYGVNS in the germline V gene. The ends lost 2 bases at V and 6 bases at J; junction bases unmatched: 3. The length of the CDR3 is 15 residues. CDR3 protein: CASSEGQGAGNEQFF. The CDR3 region has the DNA TGTGCCAGCAGTGAAGGACAGGGGGCAGGCAATGAGCAGTTCTTC.

This clonotype was recorded many times. The rearrangement joins TRBV29-1 to TRBJ2-7, with D perhaps matching TRBD2 (5 bases). Looked up from germline, CDR1 is SQVTM and CDR2 is ANQGSEA. The CDR3 extends over 12 amino acids. With 5 bases removed from V and 3 bases from J, the gap between germline ends came to 11 bases. This CDR3 is CSVTDGGYEQYF. The DNA for the CDR3 is TGCAGCGTTACCGACGGAGGCTACGAGCAGTACTTC.

This clonotype was counted at least ten times. The chain uses TRBV7-9 and TRBJ2-1; 11 bases map to TRBD1. The CDR3 consists of 16 residues. The trim removed 5 bases at V and 6 bases at J, leaving 9 bases unmatched. Germline lookup yields CDR1 SEHNR and CDR2 FQNEAQ (reference sequence). The CDR3 reads CASSGGTGGTTNEQFF. CDR3 DNA sequence: TGTGCCAGCAGCGGAGGGACAGGGGGGACTACCAATGAGCAGTTCTTC.

This clonotype was recorded many times. The chain employs TRBV3-1 and TRBJ2-5; possible D gene TRBD2, 7 bases. The CDR3 contains 13 residues. Trimming took 5 bases from V and 7 from J, leaving 14 bases between them. Germline V gene sequence: CDR1 LGHDT, CDR2 YNNKEL (reference sequence). Here the CDR3 DNA reads TGTGCCAGCAGCTCGGGGGGCGGGGTGACCCAGTACTTC. The encoded protein is CASSSGGGVTQYF.

At least ten counts were recorded for this clonotype. This CDR3 is CASSLDGRPGVAGELFF. The DNA for the CDR3 is TGTGCCAGCAGTTTAGATGGAAGGCCGGGGGTAGCCGGGGAGCTGTTTTTT. The chain has TRBV27 and TRBJ2-2, with D possibly TRBD2 on 6 matching bases. V dropped 2 bases and J dropped 6 bases, with 19 bases sitting between them. Germline CDR1 and CDR2: MNHEY and SMNVEV (reference sequence). CDR3 size: 17 residues.

There are many counts of this clonotype. The chain joins TRBV3-1 to TRBJ2-7; D may be TRBD2 (5 bases). CDR1 is LGHDT and CDR2 is YNNKEL in the germline V gene (reference sequence). V shed 2 bases and J shed 4 bases, with 12 bases lying between them. CDR3 length: 14 residues. The CDR3 sequence is CASSQREGRYEQYF. The CDR3 DNA follows: TGTGCCAGCAGCCAACGTGAGGGTCGGTACGAGCAGTACTTC.

The rearrangement links TRBV20-1 to TRBJ1-1, with TRBD1 matching over 9 bases. V gave up 0 bases and J gave up 2 bases; unmatched junction bases: 4. Germline loops: CDR1 DFQATT, CDR2 SNEGSKA (reference sequence). The CDR3 consists of 15 residues. CDR3 amino acids: CSAREWGQGNTEAFF. In nucleotides, the CDR3 is TGCAGTGCTAGAGAGTGGGGACAGGGAAACACTGAAGCTTTCTTT.

This clonotype came up many times. V usage is TRBV6-2 or TRBV6-3 and J usage is TRBJ2-3; D not resolved. Germline V CDR1 and CDR2: MNHEY, SVGEGT. V shed 9 bases and J shed 0 bases, with 16 bases lying between them. This CDR3 region has 15 residues. The CDR3 bases are TGTGCCAGTCGTCCCTACGGGCACAGCACAGATACGCAGTATTTT. This gives the protein CASRPYGHSTDTQYF.

This clonotype was seen ten or more times. V gene TRBV9 combines with J gene TRBJ2-2, with a tentative D call TRBD1 (6 bases). Trimming took off 4 bases at V and 5 bases at J, with 18 bases between the two ends. The CDR3 runs 16 residues. CDR1 is SGDLS and CDR2 is YYNGEE in the germline V gene. CDR3 residues: CASSPTGNVGTGELFF. The DNA of the CDR3 is TGTGCCAGCAGCCCCACAGGGAACGTGGGGACCGGGGAGCTGTTTTTT.

This clonotype was counted at least ten times. The chain carries TRBV20-1 and TRBJ2-7; 7 bases align to TRBD2. The ends lost 4 bases at V and 2 bases at J; junction bases unmatched: 5. CDR3 size: 13 residues. Germline-derived CDR1 and CDR2 are DFQATT and SNEGSKA (reference sequence). The CDR3 here is CSAISGTAYEQYF. CDR3 bases: TGCAGTGCTATCAGCGGGACGGCCTACGAGCAGTACTTC.

This clonotype has a count of ten or more. V gene TRBV10-3 combines with J gene TRBJ1-1; D ambiguous. Germline lookup yields CDR1 ENHRY and CDR2 SYGVKD. CDR3 size: 13 residues. Deletions cut 6 bases from V and 0 bases from J, with 8 bases between. Written as DNA, the CDR3 is TGTGCCATCAGGATCACACTGAACACTGAAGCTTTCTTT. This codes for CAIRITLNTEAFF.

V and J are TRBV7-9 and TRBJ2-2; the match to TRBD2 covers 8 bases. The CDR3 covers 16 residues. Germline lookup yields CDR1 SEHNR and CDR2 FQNEAQ (reference sequence). V shed 1 base, J shed 5 bases, and the junction held 6 bases outside the gene matches. DNA for the CDR3: TGTGCCAGCAGCTTAGACGGGAGGGCCGGAACCGGGGAGCTGTTTTTT. It yields the protein CASSLDGRAGTGELFF.

This clonotype was observed many times. V usage is TRBV24-1 and J usage is TRBJ2-5; 10 bases are a match to TRBD2. The V gene's germline CDR1 is KGHDR and CDR2 SFDVKD. This CDR3 comprises 15 residues. After removal of 7 bases from V and 6 bases from J, the junction contained 10 bases not matched to a gene. The CDR3 nucleotides are TGTGCCACCAGGAAAACTAGCGGGAATCAACAGACCCAGTACTTC. Its protein is CATRKTSGNQQTQYF.

This clonotype was observed many times. The chain couples TRBV20-1 to TRBJ1-1, with a possible D match to TRBD1 (6 bases). Per the germline V gene, CDR1 is DFQATT and CDR2 is SNEGSKA (reference sequence). This CDR3 comprises 15 residues. Between the trimmed V and J ends, which lost 3 bases and 0 bases, there was a span of 14 bases. In DNA form, the CDR3 reads TGCAGTGCTAGCAGGCGACAGGTAATGAACACTGAAGCTTTCTTT. This codes for CSASRRQVMNTEAFF.

This clonotype was recorded many times. The chain is built from TRBV27 and TRBJ1-2; D is uncertain. The CDR3 is 13 residues long. Per germline, CDR1 MNHEY and CDR2 SMNVEV (reference sequence). The germline V and J ends were trimmed by 5 bases and 8 bases, with 15 bases remaining between them. The chain's CDR3 is CASSPIPGRGYTF. CDR3 sequence (DNA): TGTGCCAGCAGTCCAATACCGGGGAGGGGCTACACCTTC.

This clonotype was detected ten times or more. The CDR3 DNA sequence: TGCAGCGTCCTGCATTGGTCTCAGTACTTC. As protein: CSVLHWSQYF. The genes are TRBV29-1 and TRBJ2-5; D not certain. Germline assignment: CDR1 SQVTM and CDR2 ANQGSEA. With 6 bases removed from V and 11 bases from J, the gap between germline ends came to 13 bases. This CDR3 spans 10 amino acids.

This clonotype has ten or more counts. V usage is TRBV20-1 and J usage is TRBJ2-7; no clear D. With 0 bases removed from V and 10 bases from J, the gap between germline ends came to 10 bases. CDR3 length: 11 amino acids. From germline, CDR1 is DFQATT and CDR2 SNEGSKA (reference sequence). The CDR3 reads CSARDLPIQYF. CDR3 sequence (DNA): TGCAGTGCTAGAGATTTGCCCATACAGTACTTC.

At least ten counts were recorded for this clonotype. CDR3 nucleotides: TGCAGTGCTACGCGGTCGAGCGGGAACTTCGATGAGCAGTTCTTC. This codes for CSATRSSGNFDEQFF. The rearrangement links TRBV20-1 to TRBJ2-1, with 7 bases aligning to TRBD2. The CDR3 length is 15 residues. The germline CDR1 and CDR2 sequences are DFQATT and SNEGSKA (reference sequence). V was pared by 4 bases and J by 8 bases, with 14 bases of the junction left unmatched.

This clonotype was picked up many times. The chain joins TRBV4-2 to TRBJ2-5; the D is unclear. Germline assignment: CDR1 LGHNA and CDR2 YNFKEQ. V gave up 4 bases and J gave up 5 bases, with 11 bases separating them. The CDR3 is 13 residues long. The CDR3 DNA is TGTGCCAGCAGCCTCAACCCCGACGAGACCCAGTACTTC. Translation gives CASSLNPDETQYF.

This clonotype was picked up many times. The chain is built from TRBV7-2 and TRBJ2-3; 9 nucleotides agree with TRBD2. Germline V CDR1 and CDR2: SGHTA, FQGNSA. The CDR3 is 16 residues long. The J segment lost 0 bases and the V segment lost 5 bases, leaving 6 bases of the junction unmatched. In nucleotides, the CDR3 is TGTGCCAGCAGCCCCGCGAGCGGGGGGAGCACAGATACGCAGTATTTT. Protein: CASSPASGGSTDTQYF.

This clonotype was observed a few times. The chain uses TRBV15 and TRBJ2-2; no reliable D call. This CDR3 region has 17 residues. The germline V gene encodes CDR1 LNHNV and CDR2 YYDKDF (reference sequence). Trimming took 0 bases from V and 1 from J, leaving 12 bases between them. The chain's CDR3 is CATSRDLGVWNTGELFF. The DNA for the CDR3 is TGTGCCACCAGCAGAGATCTAGGCGTCTGGAACACCGGGGAGCTGTTTTTT.

This clonotype was seen many times. The chain uses TRBV7-9 and TRBJ2-7, with 8 nucleotides matching TRBD2. Unmatched junction bases numbered 0, after V lost 2 bases and J lost 6 bases. The CDR3 runs 12 residues. Germline CDR1 is SEHNR and CDR2 is FQNEAQ (reference sequence). This chain's CDR3 is CASSLTSGEQYF. CDR3 nucleotides: TGTGCCAGCAGCTTAACTAGCGGCGAGCAGTACTTC.

This clonotype was observed at least ten times. The gene calls are TRBV6-5 and TRBJ1-3, with 7 bases lining up with TRBD1. J was trimmed by 3 bases and V by 0 bases; bases with no gene match: 5. Germline V gives CDR1 MNHEY, CDR2 SVGAGI. The CDR3 totals 16 residues. In DNA form, the CDR3 reads TGTGCCAGCAGTTACTCGAACAGGGGCTTTGGAAACACCATATATTTT. It encodes CASSYSNRGFGNTIYF.

This clonotype appeared a few times. One end of the junction does not line up with germline, which may come from a read error. The chain carries TRBV5-4 and TRBJ2-7; maybe TRBD2 (5 bases). CDR3 size: 15 residues. The germline gives CDR1 SGHNT, CDR2 YYREEE (reference sequence). CDR3 protein: CASSLKRGISNEQYF. The CDR3 DNA reads as TGTGCCAGCAGCTTGAAGAGAGGGATCTCCAACGAGCAGTACTTC.

This clonotype ranks as medium-sized. V gene TRBV4-1 combines with J gene TRBJ2-7; TRBD2 is a possible D gene (5 bases). Germline CDR1 is MGHRA and CDR2 is YSYEKL. Trimming pared 7 bases from V and 0 bases from J, leaving 13 bases between. This CDR3 is built from 14 residues. CDR3 DNA: TGCGCCAGCAAAAACGGGGTGAACTCCTACGAGCAGTACTTC. Translating gives CASKNGVNSYEQYF.

In its sample, this clonotype was seen many times. The gene calls are TRBV7-2 and TRBJ2-7, with 7 nucleotides matching TRBD1. Germline CDR1 is SGHTA and CDR2 is FQGNSA. The CDR3 extends over 14 amino acids. Trimming took 5 bases from V and 2 from J; bases not matched to a gene: 6. The CDR3 coding sequence is TGTGCCAGCAGCACCCGGGACAGAGCCTACGAGCAGTACTTC. It is translated as CASSTRDRAYEQYF.

The chain joins TRBV2 to TRBJ2-1; TRBD2 agrees at 11 bases. Trimming took 5 bases from V and 8 from J; bases not matched to a gene: 8. This CDR3 region has 15 residues. CDR1 is SNHLY and CDR2 is FYNNEI in the germline V gene. CDR3 sequence reads: CASSKITSGSHEQFF. The CDR3 DNA follows: TGTGCCAGCAGTAAGATTACTAGCGGGAGCCATGAGCAGTTCTTC.

This clonotype was detected many times. The chain combines TRBV7-3 with TRBJ2-2, with 10 bases lining up with TRBD2. Germline trimming cut 1 base from V and 2 bases from J; bases unmatched to any gene: 4. Germline CDR1 is SGHTA and CDR2 is FQGTGA. This CDR3 comprises 17 residues. The CDR3 DNA follows: TGTGCCAGCAGCTTAAGCGGGACTAGCGCCAACACCGGGGAGCTGTTTTTT. It codes for CASSLSGTSANTGELFF. The entire variable domain, with the rest obtained from reference TRBV7-3 and TRBJ2-2, is as follows: GAGVSQTPSNKVTEKGKYVELRCDPISGHTALYWYRQSLGQGPEFLIYFQGTGAADDSGLPNDRFFAVRPEGSVSTLKIQRTERGDSAVYLCASSLSGTSANTGELFFGEGSRLTVL.

This clonotype appeared many times. The chain has TRBV5-1 and TRBJ2-3; the D gene is possibly TRBD1 (5 bases). Looked up from germline, CDR1 is SGHRS and CDR2 is YFSETQ. This CDR3 has 16 amino acids. The germline V and J ends were trimmed by 7 bases and 0 bases, with 18 bases remaining between them. The CDR3 sequence is CASGRSDTTSTDTQYF. The CDR3 DNA is TGCGCCAGCGGCCGTTCGGACACGACAAGCACAGATACGCAGTATTTT.